These 24 T cell receptor beta chains came from one sample sequenced in a study of human T cells and chemical hapten exposure. TCRdb used MiXCR to reprocess the RACE reads, holding one entry per CDR3 protein. The data show 350,000 to 400,000 distinct CDR3 sequences, 4% to 6% seen once. The time point was: pre-sensitization, week 0. Treatment specified: therapeutic diphenylcyclopropenone sensitization with weekly scalp DPC. Sequences were derived from whole blood, sampled in connection with sensitization to the hapten diphenylcyclopropenone (DPC). The receptors shown here come from a woman aged 50 to 60 with alopecia areata. Some clones in this sample may be carry-over from other donors' samples.

At least ten counts were recorded for this clonotype. This chain connects TRBV2 to TRBJ1-5, with D tentatively TRBD1 (5 bases). The CDR3 runs 13 residues. Germline V gene sequence: CDR1 SNHLY, CDR2 FYNNEI. V lost 7 bases and J lost 0, with 7 bases in between. CDR3 DNA: TGTGCCAGCATGGGGGATAGCAATCAGCCCCAGCATTTT. The encoded protein is CASMGDSNQPQHF.

This clonotype was picked up many times. The chain joins TRBV20-1 to TRBJ2-2; no clear D. The V gene's germline CDR1 is DFQATT and CDR2 SNEGSKA (reference sequence). CDR3 size: 14 residues. V was trimmed by 0 bases and J by 0 bases, leaving 5 bases between them. The CDR3 DNA reads TGCAGTGCTAGAGATGGGACGAACACCGGGGAGCTGTTTTTT. It specifies CSARDGTNTGELFF.

This clonotype showed up many times. This chain uses TRBV30 with TRBJ1-5, with a weak D call TRBD1 (6 bases). Germline assignment: CDR1 GTSNPN and CDR2 SVGIG (reference sequence). The V gene lost 4 bases and the J gene lost 4 bases, with 17 bases spanning the gap. There are 15 residues in the CDR3. The CDR3 DNA sequence: TGTGCCTGGACCCCAGGGGACGTCGGGAATCAGCCCCAGCATTTT. The encoded protein is CAWTPGDVGNQPQHF.

This clonotype was seen a few times. The chain links TRBV20-1 to TRBJ1-2; D not resolved. V gave up 4 bases and J gave up 5 bases, with 11 bases separating them. The germline gives CDR1 DFQATT, CDR2 SNEGSKA (reference sequence). The CDR3 extends over 12 amino acids. The CDR3 DNA is TGCAGTGCTACCGGCCAGGAATATGGCTACACCTTC. This translates into CSATGQEYGYTF.

The table lists this clonotype with many counts. J is TRBJ2-2 and V is TRBV7-6, with D uncertain. The CDR3 covers 12 residues. Germline values: CDR1 SGHVS, CDR2 FNYEAQ. V dropped 2 bases and J dropped 6 bases, with 4 bases sitting between them. The DNA of the CDR3 is TGTGCCAGCAGCTTACCAGCCGGGGAGCTGTTTTTT. It is translated as CASSLPAGELFF.

This clonotype was seen a few times. The V gene is TRBV21-1, the J gene TRBJ1-1; the table gives TRBD1 as D, unverified against the DNA. TRBV21-1 is listed as a pseudogene. CDR3 length equals 19 residues. CDR3 in DNA: TGTGCCAGCAGCAAAGTAGGCCCGGGGGTTAGGGGGCGCAGGACTGAAGCTTTCTTT. Translating gives CASSKVGPGVRGRRTEAFF.

This clonotype was counted ten times or more. The chain recombines TRBV7-2 with TRBJ2-5; D might be TRBD2 (7 bases). The CDR3 contains 14 residues. Trimming cost V 1 base and J 4 bases, with 10 bases left between them. From germline, CDR1 is SGHTA and CDR2 FQGNSA. CDR3 DNA: TGTGCCAGCAGCTTAGTAGGGGGGGCAGAGACCCAGTACTTC. Protein product: CASSLVGGAETQYF.

This clonotype was counted many times. The gene calls are TRBV2 and TRBJ2-2, with D tentatively TRBD2 (6 bases). Germline CDR1 SNHLY, CDR2 FYNNEI. V was cut by 8 bases and J by 6 bases, with 13 bases left in between. CDR3 length: 13 residues. The CDR3 DNA sequence: TGTGCCAGCGTAGCGGACTCGGCCGGGGAGCTGTTTTTT. Protein product: CASVADSAGELFF.

This chain joins TRBV19 and TRBJ2-6; D uncertain. The V gene lost 1 base and the J gene lost 4 bases, with 8 bases spanning the gap. CDR1 LNHDA and CDR2 SQIVND come from the germline V gene (reference sequence). The CDR3 length is 15 residues. CDR3 nucleotides: TGTGCCAGTAGTATAGGGCAGACCGGGGCCAACGTCCTGACTTTC. This encodes CASSIGQTGANVLTF. Full variable domain (missing parts from reference TRBV19 and TRBJ2-6): DGGITQSPKYLFRKEGQNVTLSCEQNLNHDAMYWYRQDPGQGLRLIYYSQIVNDFQKGDIAEGYSVSREKKESFPLTVTSAQKNPTAFYLCASSIGQTGANVLTFGAGSRLTVL.

This clonotype showed up just a few times. The CDR3 DNA is TGTGCCAGCAGTAGAGAGGGGACGGGGGCCTACGAGCAGTACTTC. Translating it yields CASSREGTGAYEQYF. The J gene is TRBJ2-7, the V gene TRBV11-2; D is perhaps TRBD2 (6 bases). This CDR3 contains 15 residues. The V end lost 6 bases, the J end lost 2 bases, and 17 bases lay between the germline ends. Per germline, CDR1 SGHAT and CDR2 FQNNGV.

A few counts support this clonotype. V is TRBV30 and J is TRBJ2-3; possibly TRBD2 for D (6 bases). This CDR3 is 15 amino acids long. CDR1 GTSNPN and CDR2 SVGIG come from the germline V gene (reference sequence). Trimming removed 0 bases from V and 1 base from J, with 11 bases in between. The DNA of the CDR3 is TGTGCCTGGAGTGTACCTAAGCGGGGCACAGATACGCAGTATTTT. Its protein is CAWSVPKRGTDTQYF.

The table lists this clonotype with many counts. The rearrangement links TRBV27 to TRBJ2-2; 7 positions agree with TRBD1. Losses at the gene ends were 5 bases for V and 8 bases for J; bases not matched to a gene: 14. The CDR3 extends over 16 amino acids. From germline, CDR1 is MNHEY and CDR2 SMNVEV (reference sequence). CDR3 coding DNA: TGTGCCAGCAGTCCCCTGACAGGGTTGCAGCAGGGGGAGCTGTTTTTT. It translates to CASSPLTGLQQGELFF.

This clonotype occurred a few times. The gene calls are TRBV7-9 and TRBJ1-2, with D unresolved. The CDR3 totals 16 residues. CDR1 and CDR2 (germline): SEHNR, FQNEAQ (reference sequence). The V gene lost 0 bases and the J gene lost 0 bases, with 11 bases spanning the gap. CDR3 loop: CASSLAFPEANYGYTF. The CDR3 DNA is TGTGCCAGCAGCTTAGCGTTTCCAGAAGCTAACTATGGCTACACCTTC.

This clonotype occurred once. CDR3 bases: TGTGCCAGCTCAGCCGACATCGAGGCAACTAATGAAAAACTGTTTTTT. It yields the protein CASSADIEATNEKLFF. The rearrangement joins TRBV18 to TRBJ1-4; no firm D call. This CDR3 comprises 16 residues. V lost 5 bases and J lost 0, with 13 bases in between. Germline CDR1 KGHSH, CDR2 LQKENI.

This clonotype was detected ten times or more. This sequence joins TRBV9 and TRBJ1-4, with D possibly being TRBD1 (5 bases). The CDR3 is made up of 17 amino acids. Trimming took 0 bases from V and 0 from J, leaving 12 bases between them. Germline CDR1 and CDR2: SGDLS and YYNGEE. The CDR3 DNA follows: TGTGCCAGCAGCGTAGGGGGACGGACGGCAACTAATGAAAAACTGTTTTTT. It encodes CASSVGGRTATNEKLFF. The variable domain in full, completed from reference TRBV9 and TRBJ1-4, reads DSGVTQTPKHLITATGQRVTLRCSPRSGDLSVYWYQQSLDQGLQFLIQYYNGEERAKGNILERFSAQQFPDLHSELNLSSLELGDSALYFCASSVGGRTATNEKLFFGSGTQLSVL.

This clonotype was found many times. The chain is built from TRBV7-9 and TRBJ1-5; no definite D call. V gave up 1 base and J gave up 7 bases, with 8 bases separating them. The CDR3 runs 13 residues. Germline V gene data show CDR1 as SEHNR and CDR2 as FQNEAQ (reference sequence). CDR3 sequence: CASSLGAAQPQHF. In DNA, the CDR3 is TGTGCCAGCAGCTTAGGAGCGGCCCAGCCCCAGCATTTT.

V gene TRBV29-1 combines with J gene TRBJ1-4, with 9 bases fitting TRBD1. Germline V gene data show CDR1 as SQVTM and CDR2 as ANQGSEA. This CDR3 has 14 amino acids. The J segment lost 8 bases and the V segment lost 3 bases, leaving 7 bases of the junction unmatched. The CDR3 bases are TGCAGCGTTGAGTTACAGGGGGCAAGAGAAAAACTGTTTTTT. It translates to CSVELQGAREKLFF. The full variable domain, rest sourced from reference TRBV29-1 and TRBJ1-4, is SAVISQKPSRDICQRGTSLTIQCQVDSQVTMMFWYRQQPGQSLTLIATANQGSEATYESGFVIDKFPISRPNLTFSTLTVSNMSPEDSSIYLCSVELQGAREKLFFGSGTQLSVL.

The sample holds a few counts of this clonotype. The rearrangement uses TRBV9 and TRBJ2-7; tentative D call: TRBD1 (6 bases). V was clipped by 2 bases and J by 3 bases, with 12 bases between them. There are 14 residues in the CDR3. Germline V lookup: CDR1 SGDLS, CDR2 YYNGEE. The CDR3 protein is CASSVGTQNYEQYF. For the CDR3, the DNA is TGTGCCAGCAGCGTGGGGACACAGAACTACGAGCAGTACTTC.

In this sample, this clonotype turned up a few times. The chain joins TRBV13 to TRBJ1-1, with TRBD1 as a possible D gene (5 bases). The CDR3 totals 14 residues. Germline assignment: CDR1 PRHDT and CDR2 FYEKMQ (reference sequence). V dropped 5 bases and J dropped 1 base, with 11 bases sitting between them. The CDR3 sequence: CASSPRQTNTEAFF. The CDR3 DNA is TGTGCCAGCAGCCCGCGACAGACGAACACTGAAGCTTTCTTT.

The V gene is TRBV5-6, the J gene TRBJ2-1, with TRBD2 as a possible D gene (7 bases). The CDR3 runs 15 residues. Germline CDR1 and CDR2: SGHDT and YYEEEE. Trimming cost V 5 bases and J 9 bases, with 21 bases left between them. In DNA form, the CDR3 reads TGTGCCAGCAGTTCCAGGGGAGGGGATTACGTTGAGCAGTTCTTC. This sequence encodes CASSSRGGDYVEQFF.

This clonotype has just a few counts. This chain connects TRBV7-6 to TRBJ1-6; 8 bases are shared with TRBD1. Germline CDR1 and CDR2: SGHVS and FNYEAQ. CDR3 length: 14 residues. V lost 6 bases, J lost 10 bases, and 8 bases stayed unmatched. The CDR3 here is CASSYRQGNSPLHF. The CDR3 DNA sequence: TGTGCCAGCAGTTATAGACAGGGGAACTCACCCCTCCACTTT.

Many counts were recorded for this clonotype. This sequence joins TRBV27 and TRBJ2-7; 7 positions agree with TRBD1. J lost 3 bases, V lost 5 bases, and 7 bases had no gene match. Germline assignment: CDR1 MNHEY and CDR2 SMNVEV (reference sequence). The CDR3 runs to 14 residues. CDR3 region: CASSPGTALYEQYF. CDR3 DNA sequence: TGTGCCAGCAGTCCCGGGACAGCCCTCTACGAGCAGTACTTC.

This clonotype was counted many times. CDR3: CASSLYGGNTEAFF. As DNA, the CDR3 is TGTGCCAGCAGCTTATACGGGGGTAACACTGAAGCTTTCTTT. The rearrangement links TRBV7-3 to TRBJ1-1, with D perhaps TRBD1 (5 bases). Trimming cost V 2 bases and J 2 bases, with 9 bases left between them. The CDR3 length is 14 residues. Germline loops: CDR1 SGHTA, CDR2 FQGTGA.

The sample holds many counts of this clonotype. J is TRBJ1-1 and V is TRBV20-1; the D is unclear. Trimming removed 6 bases from V and 1 base from J, with 15 bases in between. This CDR3 has 14 amino acids. Germline V gene lookup returns CDR1 DFQATT and CDR2 SNEGSKA (reference sequence). The CDR3 bases are TGCAGTGCAACGCACCAAACCCCGAACACTGAAGCTTTCTTT. The encoded protein is CSATHQTPNTEAFF.